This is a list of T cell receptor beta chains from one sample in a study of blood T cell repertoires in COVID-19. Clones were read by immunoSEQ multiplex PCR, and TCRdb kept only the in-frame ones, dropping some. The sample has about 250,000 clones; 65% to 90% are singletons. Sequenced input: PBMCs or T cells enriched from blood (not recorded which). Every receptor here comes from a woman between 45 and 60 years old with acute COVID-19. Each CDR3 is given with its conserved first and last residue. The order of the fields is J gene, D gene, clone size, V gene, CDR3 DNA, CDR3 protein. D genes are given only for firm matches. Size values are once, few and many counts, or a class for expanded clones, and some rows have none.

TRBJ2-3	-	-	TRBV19	TGTGCCAGTGCCATTGGTCTGGAGCTGCGCACAGATACGCAGTATTTT	CASAIGLELRTDTQYF
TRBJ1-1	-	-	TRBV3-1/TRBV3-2	TGTGCCAGCAGCCAAGATGTGAACGGTGAAGCTTTCTTT	CASSQDVNGEAFF
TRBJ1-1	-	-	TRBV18	TGTGCCAGCTCACCGTCGGGGGAAACTGAAGCTTTCTTT	CASSPSGETEAFF
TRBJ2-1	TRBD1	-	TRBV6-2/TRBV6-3	TGTGCCAGCAGTACCGGGACAGGGATAGGCTACAATGAGCAGTTCTTC	CASSTGTGIGYNEQFF
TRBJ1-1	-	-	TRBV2	TGTGCCAGCAGTGAAGAGGACAGTAGACTTATGTCTGAAGCTTTCTTT	CASSEEDSRLMSEAFF
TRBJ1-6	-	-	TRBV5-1	TGCGCCAGCAGCTTGGCGAGTGGACAGTATAATTCACCCCTCCACTTT	CASSLASGQYNSPLHF
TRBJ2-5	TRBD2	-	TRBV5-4	TGTGCCAGCAGCTTGGTTAGCGGGGGCGCGGAGACCCAGTACTTC	CASSLVSGGAETQYF
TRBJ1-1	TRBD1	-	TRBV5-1	TGCGCCAGCAGCCCCTACCGACAGGGTGTGAACACTGAAGCTTTCTTT	CASSPYRQGVNTEAFF
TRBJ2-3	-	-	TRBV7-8	TGTGCCAGCAACGATATAGGGGGAGTGGATACGCAGTATTTT	CASNDIGGVDTQYF
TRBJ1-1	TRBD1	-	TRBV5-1	TGCGCCAGCAGCAAAGGGACAGGGGGAGCCAACACTGAAGCTTTCTTT	CASSKGTGGANTEAFF
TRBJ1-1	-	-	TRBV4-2	TGTGCCAGCAGCCACCCACGGGGCACTGAAGCTTTCTTT	CASSHPRGTEAFF
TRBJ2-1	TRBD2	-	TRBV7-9	TGTGCCAGCAGCTTCCTAGCGGGGGGGCGTGAGCAGTTCTTC	CASSFLAGGREQFF
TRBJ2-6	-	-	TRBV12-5	TGTGCTAGTGGTTTTGACGTCAGGGAAGGGGCCAACGTCCTGACTTTC	CASGFDVREGANVLTF
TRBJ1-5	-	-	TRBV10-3	TGTGCCATCAGAAGGGGCGACGATCAGCCCCAGCATTTT	CAIRRGDDQPQHF
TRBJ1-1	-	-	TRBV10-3	TGTGCCATCAGTGAGCGGGGGGGAATAGTGACTGAAGCTTTCTTT	CAISERGGIVTEAFF
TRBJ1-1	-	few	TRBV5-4	TGTGCCAGCAGCTTGGCCAACAGTAACTTGAACACTGAAGCTTTCTTT	CASSLANSNLNTEAFF
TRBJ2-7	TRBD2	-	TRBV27	TGTGCCAGCAAGGGACTAGCGGGGGTCTACGAGCAGTACTTC	CASKGLAGVYEQYF